These 23 T cell receptor beta chains were all obtained from the same sample, sequenced in a study of monozygotic twins with inflammatory bowel disease (dated by TCRdb to 2018 to 2020). To prepare the library, 5' RACE was applied. Sequencing was carried out with an Illumina HiSeq 2500. TCRdb reprocessed the sequencing reads and holds a single record per CDR3 protein sequence, with no DNA. The sample table records approximately 400,000 distinct CDR3 sequences. In total, the top ten clones hold around 2.4% of the sample. Sequences were obtained from blood. The receptor set was obtained from a human donor with ulcerative colitis or Crohn's disease, or a healthy co-twin of an affected twin (not recorded which).

The chain carries TRBV6-5 and TRBJ1-1; the TCRdb call, TRBD1, lacks DNA for checking. The CDR3 sequence is 16 residues long. The germline CDR1 and CDR2 sequences are MNHEY and SVGAGI. CDR3 region: CASSYADRDGNTEAFF.

The J gene is TRBJ2-5, the V gene TRBV18; TCRdb calls TRBD1, which cannot be checked without DNA. The CDR3 is made up of 15 amino acids. Germline V lookup: CDR1 KGHSH, CDR2 LQKENI. CDR3 protein: CASSRQGQPQETQYF.

V is TRBV7-2 and J is TRBJ2-2; the D gene TCRdb calls, TRBD1, cannot be checked with no DNA. The CDR3 contains 16 residues. Germline CDR1 is SGHTA and CDR2 is FQGNSA. The CDR3 protein is CASSLAGQGLTGELFF. The whole variable domain, remainder taken from reference TRBV7-2 and TRBJ2-2, is GAGVSQSPSNKVTEKGKDVELRCDPISGHTALYWYRQSLGQGLEFLIYFQGNSAPDKSGLPSDRFSAERTGGSVSTLTIQRTQQEDSAVYLCASSLAGQGLTGELFFGEGSRLTVL.

The chain joins TRBV28 to TRBJ2-1; TCRdb calls TRBD1, which cannot be checked without DNA. CDR1 is MDHEN, CDR2 SYDVKM, per germline. CDR3 length: 16 amino acids. CDR3 residues: CASRPTRDRAYNEQFF.

The rearrangement links TRBV12-3 or TRBV12-4 to TRBJ2-2; TCRdb outputs TRBD1, but without DNA this stays unchecked. The CDR3 has 12 amino acids. The CDR3 loop is CASSGGGGELFF.

V is TRBV27 and J is TRBJ1-2. Germline-derived CDR1 and CDR2 are MNHEY and SMNVEV (reference sequence). CDR3 length: 13 residues. The chain's CDR3 is CASSGQSQYGYTF.

This rearrangement joins TRBV30 to TRBJ1-2; no DNA is available, so the TRBD1 call from TCRdb remains unchecked. Germline values: CDR1 GTSNPN, CDR2 SVGIG (reference sequence). The CDR3 contains 14 residues. The CDR3 protein is CAWRGTGGMVGYTF. The entire variable domain, with the rest obtained from reference TRBV30 and TRBJ1-2, is as follows: SQTIHQWPATLVQPVGSPLSLECTVEGTSNPNLYWYRQAAGRGLQLLFYSVGIGQISSEVPQNLSASRPQDRQFILSSKKLLLSDSGFYLCAWRGTGGMVGYTFGSGTRLTVV.

The chain couples TRBV28 to TRBJ2-1; TCRdb reports TRBD1, a call that lacks DNA to check it against. The germline V gene has CDR1 MDHEN and CDR2 SYDVKM. The CDR3 contains 14 residues. CDR3 loop: CASTPGQEYNEQFF.

The chain couples TRBV4-1 to TRBJ2-1; TCRdb designates TRBD1, a call that cannot be tested without DNA. CDR3 length: 15 amino acids. Germline V gene lookup returns CDR1 MGHRA and CDR2 YSYEKL. The CDR3 region is CASSHPTQGYNEQFF.

This sequence joins TRBV19 and TRBJ1-2; TCRdb gives TRBD1 as the D gene, but with no DNA this cannot be confirmed. The germline CDR1 and CDR2 sequences are LNHDA and SQIVND (reference sequence). The CDR3 loop spans 14 amino acids. The CDR3 loop is CASSMPGQAHGYTF.

The CDR3 region is CSASKGGASNIQYF. The chain is built from TRBV20-1 and TRBJ2-4; TCRdb picks TRBD2, but there is no DNA to check that call. Germline V gene sequence: CDR1 DFQATT, CDR2 SNEGSKA (reference sequence). The CDR3 spans 14 residues.

The V and J genes are TRBV5-1 and TRBJ2-7. Looked up from germline, CDR1 is SGHRS and CDR2 is YFSETQ. The CDR3 spans 14 residues. This chain's CDR3 is CASSLAAGSYEQYF.

This chain joins TRBV24-1 and TRBJ1-2; checking the TCRdb D call of TRBD1 is not possible without DNA. The CDR3 runs to 12 residues. The V gene's germline CDR1 is KGHDR and CDR2 SFDVKD. CDR3 sequence reads: CATSAGAYGYTF.

The J gene is TRBJ2-6, the V gene TRBV27; the TRBD2 assignment by TCRdb is unverifiable without DNA. Germline lookup yields CDR1 MNHEY and CDR2 SMNVEV (reference sequence). The CDR3 contains 16 residues. The CDR3 loop reads CASSFGSLSGANVLTF.

The rearrangement joins TRBV28 to TRBJ1-5. Germline CDR1 reads MDHEN; CDR2 reads SYDVKM. This CDR3 comprises 12 residues. Here the CDR3 reads CASSRRDQPQHF.

The V and J genes are TRBV6-5 and TRBJ1-2; TCRdb calls TRBD1, which cannot be checked without DNA. The CDR3 spans 14 residues. Per the germline V gene, CDR1 is MNHEY and CDR2 is SVGAGI. CDR3 region: CASSYSRTDYGYTF.

V is TRBV11-2 and J is TRBJ1-1; TCRdb lists TRBD1, though no DNA is available to test this call. The CDR3 covers 14 residues. Germline V gene sequence: CDR1 SGHAT, CDR2 FQNNGV. CDR3 sequence reads: CASSFSWGDTEAFF.

This CDR3 reads CASSFVGEKLFF. The chain couples TRBV27 to TRBJ1-4. The length of the CDR3 is 12 residues. Germline CDR1 and CDR2: MNHEY and SMNVEV (reference sequence).

The J gene is TRBJ1-1, the V gene TRBV2. CDR1 and CDR2 from the germline V gene are SNHLY and FYNNEI. The CDR3 covers 14 residues. CDR3 sequence: CASFMARKNTEAFF.

The chain couples TRBV12-3 or TRBV12-4 to TRBJ1-5. CDR3 length equals 15 residues. CDR3 amino acids: CASSLKENSNQPQHF.

V gene TRBV18 combines with J gene TRBJ2-7; TCRdb reports TRBD1, a call that lacks DNA to check it against. The CDR3 contains 15 residues. Germline V gene lookup returns CDR1 KGHSH and CDR2 LQKENI. The CDR3 here is CASSTNGGATYEQYF.

This sequence joins TRBV20-1 and TRBJ2-1; with no DNA, the TCRdb D assignment of TRBD1 cannot be verified. Germline V lookup: CDR1 DFQATT, CDR2 SNEGSKA (reference sequence). CDR3 length: 12 residues. The CDR3 loop is CSAPGTYNEQFF.

The chain has TRBV10-3 and TRBJ2-1; TCRdb's assignment of TRBD2 cannot be checked, as there is no DNA. Germline assignment: CDR1 ENHRY and CDR2 SYGVKD. The CDR3 consists of 14 residues. The chain's CDR3 is CAISEAAGFNEQFF.